This entry lists 11 T cell receptor beta chains sequenced from one sample in a study of T cells and Merkel cell carcinoma outcomes. The repertoire was sequenced with immunoSEQ multiplex PCR; TCRdb's copy has only in-frame clones and lacks some. Among 3,000 to 4,500 clones, roughly 92% were seen once, and the ten largest hold just under 2%. Material: tumor tissue from Merkel cell carcinoma. All receptors derive from a human donor with Merkel cell carcinoma.

This sequence joins TRBV5-1 and TRBJ2-3; D gene unclear. The CDR3 sequence is 14 residues long. CDR1 is SGHRS, CDR2 YFSETQ, per germline. V lost 0 bases, J lost 0 bases, and 5 bases lay in between. The chain's CDR3 is CASSLGQSTDTQYF. Written as DNA, the CDR3 is TGCGCCAGCAGCTTGGGGCAAAGCACAGATACGCAGTATTTT. The full variable domain, completed using reference TRBV5-1 and TRBJ2-3, is KAGVTQTPRYLIKTRGQQVTLSCSPISGHRSVSWYQQTPGQGLQFLFEYFSETQRNKGNFPGRFSGRQFSNSRSEMNVSTLELGDSALYLCASSLGQSTDTQYFGPGTRLTVL.

The DNA of the CDR3 is TGTGCCAGCAGTTTAACGCACAGCCTTGGAAACACCATATATTTT. Its protein is CASSLTHSLGNTIYF. This chain connects TRBV27 to TRBJ1-3; no clear D. V lost 2 bases and J lost 3, with 11 bases in between. This CDR3 has 15 amino acids. Germline values: CDR1 MNHEY, CDR2 SMNVEV (reference sequence).

V is TRBV9 and J is TRBJ2-1; TRBD2 matches at 9 bases. The CDR3 covers 14 residues. Per germline, CDR1 SGDLS and CDR2 YYNGEE. The trim removed 4 bases at V and 5 bases at J, leaving 4 bases unmatched. This CDR3 reads CASSFGLANNEQFF. Here the CDR3 DNA reads TGTGCCAGCAGCTTTGGACTAGCGAACAATGAGCAGTTCTTC. The variable domain in full, completed from reference TRBV9 and TRBJ2-1, reads DSGVTQTPKHLITATGQRVTLRCSPRSGDLSVYWYQQSLDQGLQFLIQYYNGEERAKGNILERFSAQQFPDLHSELNLSSLELGDSALYFCASSFGLANNEQFFGPGTRLTVL.

DNA for the CDR3: TGTGCCAGCAGCGAGCCGGGGACTAGCGGGTCGAGCTCCTACGAGCAGTACTTC. This codes for CASSEPGTSGSSSYEQYF. V and J are TRBV28 and TRBJ2-7, with 12 bases fitting TRBD2. The CDR3 length is 18 residues. Germline loops: CDR1 MDHEN, CDR2 SYDVKM. The V segment lost 6 bases and the J segment 0 bases; nucleotides outside the gene matches: 12.

The chain employs TRBV29-1 and TRBJ2-3; 9 positions match TRBD2. The junction had 14 bases not matched to a gene; V was cut back by 6 bases and J by 7 bases. This CDR3 is 15 amino acids long. The V gene's germline CDR1 is SQVTM and CDR2 ANQGSEA. CDR3 sequence (DNA): TGCAGCGTATCCGGTCCTAGCGGGACGGCAAATACGCAGTATTTT. This translates into CSVSGPSGTANTQYF.

The chain couples TRBV19 to TRBJ2-7; TRBD2 might be the D (5 bases). Per germline, CDR1 LNHDA and CDR2 SQIVND (reference sequence). Trimming shortened V by 6 bases and J by 6 bases, and 18 bases separated the two germline ends. This CDR3 region has 14 residues. CDR3 sequence: CASRSGTNYFEQYF. The CDR3 region has the DNA TGTGCCAGTAGGAGCGGCACGAATTACTTCGAGCAGTACTTC.

V gene TRBV28 combines with J gene TRBJ1-2, with 12 bases lining up with TRBD1. The J segment lost 6 bases and the V segment lost 5 bases, leaving 16 bases of the junction unmatched. The germline CDR1 and CDR2 sequences are MDHEN and SYDVKM. This CDR3 is 18 amino acids long. CDR3 protein: CASSPSGLPGQGANGYTF. CDR3 DNA sequence: TGTGCCAGCAGTCCCTCTGGCCTCCCGGGACAGGGGGCCAATGGCTACACCTTC.

This sequence joins TRBV9 and TRBJ2-7; TRBD2 is a possible D gene (5 bases). Between the trimmed V and J ends, which lost 4 bases and 0 bases, there was a span of 8 bases. The CDR3 runs to 13 residues. From germline, CDR1 is SGDLS and CDR2 YYNGEE. This CDR3 is CASSRGISYEQYF. Written as DNA, the CDR3 is TGTGCCAGCAGCCGGGGAATCTCCTACGAGCAGTACTTC.

The chain carries TRBV7-6 and TRBJ2-3; D is ambiguous. V gave up 0 bases and J gave up 0 bases, with 4 bases separating them. CDR3 size: 14 residues. Per germline, CDR1 SGHVS and CDR2 FNYEAQ. Here the CDR3 DNA reads TGTGCCAGCAGCTTAGCACAAAGCACAGATACGCAGTATTTT. This gives the protein CASSLAQSTDTQYF.

This chain joins TRBV11-2 and TRBJ2-5, with D possibly being TRBD2 (5 bases). V dropped 7 bases and J dropped 2 bases, with 17 bases sitting between them. The CDR3 loop spans 15 amino acids. Germline CDR1 is SGHAT and CDR2 is FQNNGV. The CDR3 DNA reads as TGTGCCAGCACCCAAGTTACGGGATCACAAGAGACCCAGTACTTC. It specifies CASTQVTGSQETQYF.

The chain employs TRBV7-9 and TRBJ2-7, with D perhaps matching TRBD2 (5 bases). Germline values: CDR1 SEHNR, CDR2 FQNEAQ (reference sequence). Between the trimmed V and J ends, which lost 5 bases and 3 bases, there was a span of 20 bases. The CDR3 spans 16 residues. This CDR3 reads CASSPTSDWNLYEQYF. In DNA, the CDR3 is TGTGCCAGCAGCCCGACTTCGGACTGGAACCTCTACGAGCAGTACTTC.